This TCR beta chain derives from a study of post-analysis software for immune sequencing data. Whole-study results and caveats: Roughly 5 TRBV segments, TRBV5-6, TRBV5-1 and TRBV20-1 among them, were found more frequent in patients than controls. The study found significantly lower normalized Chao1 diversity in multiple sclerosis patients than in controls. F measure showed strong co-clustering of same-batch samples.

A remark on this clonotype: Its antigen is still unknown.

The CDR3 is 15 amino acids. CDR1 SNHLY and CDR2 FYNNEI come from the germline V gene. V was trimmed by 4 bases and J by 4 bases, leaving 16 bases between them. The authors incorporated unique molecular identifiers into the TCR beta cDNA libraries. Using its own MiXCR run on the PCR reads, TCRdb lists one record per CDR3 protein. The sample carries roughly 800,000 distinct CDR3 sequences, 25% to 30% recorded once. The sequenced sample was blood. This clonotype originated in a girl between 5 and 17 years old with multiple sclerosis. V is TRBV2 and J is TRBJ1-2; D perhaps matches TRBD1 (5 bases). The CDR3: CASSAGATVGYGYTF. The CDR3 coding sequence is TGTGCCAGCAGTGCCGGGGCCACAGTCGGCTATGGCTACACCTTC.